The 22 T cell receptor beta chains in this list originate from one sample, sequenced in a study of CD8+CD57+ T cells in acquired aplastic anemia (dated by TCRdb to the late 2010s). These reads were obtained on an Illumina HiSeq 2000. Genomic DNA was used as template for profiling of TCR beta VDJ combinations and CDR3 sequences. TCRdb trimmed the raw reads at Q25, called clones with MiXCR and kept productive beta chains. Merged by CDR3 protein, the rows form single entries marked with the most common genes and DNA. The sample table shows about 190,000 distinct CDR3 sequences, and 64% are seen once. In total, the top ten clones hold under 60% of the sample. Sequencing was carried out using sorted CD4+, CD8+, or CD8+CD57+ T cells (not recorded which) from PBMCs. The receptor set was obtained from a human donor with severe aplastic anemia or a healthy control (not recorded which).

This chain uses TRBV12-3 or TRBV12-4 with TRBJ2-7; tentatively, D is TRBD2 (6 bases). The CDR3 is 15 residues long. Between the trimmed V and J ends, which lost 5 bases and 5 bases, there was a span of 19 bases. The CDR3 DNA sequence: TGTGCCAGCAGTCTAAACGGGACTCCCGGCAACGAGCAGTACTTC. Translating gives CASSLNGTPGNEQYF.

This clonotype was seen a handful of times. This chain joins TRBV6-6 and TRBJ1-3, with D perhaps TRBD1 (5 bases). The CDR3 loop spans 14 amino acids. The V and J ends lost 0 bases and 2 bases respectively, with 5 bases between them. CDR1 and CDR2 from the germline V gene are MNHNY and SVGAGI (reference sequence). The CDR3 DNA reads as TGTGCCAGCAGTTACTCGACAGCTGGAAACACCATATATTTT. Its translation is CASSYSTAGNTIYF.

The chain recombines TRBV25-1 with TRBJ1-2; tentatively, D is TRBD1 (6 bases). The germline V gene encodes CDR1 MGHDK and CDR2 SYGVNS. The CDR3 covers 16 residues. Between the trimmed V and J ends, which lost 1 base and 5 bases, there was a span of 17 bases. The CDR3 DNA reads TGTGCCAGCAGTGAATCCATCCGCAGGGGATCTTATGGCTACACCTTC. Encoded protein: CASSESIRRGSYGYTF.

The chain links TRBV2 to TRBJ2-7, with D maybe TRBD1 (7 bases). The CDR3 spans 13 residues. Germline assignment: CDR1 SNHLY and CDR2 FYNNEI. Trimming shortened V by 7 bases and J by 5 bases, and 15 bases separated the two germline ends. This CDR3 is CASIATGEDEQYF. CDR3 bases: TGTGCCAGCATCGCAACAGGGGAGGACGAGCAGTACTTC.

V and J are TRBV5-1 and TRBJ1-1; no firm D call. The V gene's germline CDR1 is SGHRS and CDR2 YFSETQ. Trimming took off 6 bases at V and 1 base at J, with 13 bases between the two ends. The CDR3 consists of 14 residues. CDR3 in amino acids: CASTPSPPNTEAFF. CDR3 bases: TGCGCCAGCACCCCATCCCCCCCGAACACTGAAGCTTTCTTT.

Only a few counts were recorded for this clonotype. J is TRBJ2-5 and V is TRBV24-1; 10 bases fit TRBD1. This CDR3 is built from 14 residues. Germline assignment: CDR1 KGHDR and CDR2 SFDVKD. J lost 5 bases, V lost 7 bases, and 6 bases had no gene match. CDR3 DNA: TGTGCCACCAGCAGACAGGGGGCCGGGGAGACCCAGTACTTC. Translation: CATSRQGAGETQYF.

This clonotype was seen ten or more times. The chain recombines TRBV20-1 with TRBJ1-1; D is unclear. V lost 1 base, J lost 3 bases, and 9 bases lay in between. The CDR3 is 13 residues long. The germline V gene encodes CDR1 DFQATT and CDR2 SNEGSKA (reference sequence). The DNA for the CDR3 is TGCAGTGCTAGAGGGGCAGTGGACACTGAAGCTTTCTTT. Protein product: CSARGAVDTEAFF.

The chain uses TRBV24-1 and TRBJ1-4; possible D gene TRBD1, 5 bases. The CDR3 spans 14 residues. Trimming cost V 3 bases and J 7 bases, with 11 bases left between them. Germline V lookup: CDR1 KGHDR, CDR2 SFDVKD. In DNA, the CDR3 is TGTGCCACCAGTGATGAAGGGGAGGGTGAAAAACTGTTTTTT. It codes for CATSDEGEGEKLFF.

Of note for this clonotype: The junction departs from germline at one end; a sequencing error may be responsible. The chain uses TRBV7-7 and TRBJ2-7; perhaps D is TRBD1 or TRBD2 (5 bases each). Germline lookup yields CDR1 SSHAT and CDR2 FNYEAQ (reference sequence). The CDR3 sequence is 13 residues long. CDR3 bases: TGTGCTAGCAGCCGAGGGACGACCTACGAGCAGTACTTC. Its translation: CASSRGTTYEQYF. The full variable domain, in which reference TRBV7-7 and TRBJ2-7 provide the parts outside the CDR3, is GAGVSQSPRYKVTKRGQDVTLRCDPISSHATLYWYQQALGQGPEFLTYFNYEAQPDKSGLPSDRFSAERPEGSISTLTIQRTEQRDSAMYRCASSRGTTYEQYFGPGTRLTVT.

This chain links TRBV7-9 with TRBJ2-5; 8 nucleotides line up with TRBD1. The CDR3 is made up of 15 amino acids. J lost 2 bases, V lost 0 bases, and 2 bases had no gene match. From germline, CDR1 is SEHNR and CDR2 FQNEAQ (reference sequence). The CDR3 DNA sequence: TGTGCCAGCAGCTTAGCGAGACAGGGGCAAGAGACCCAGTACTTC. Encoded protein: CASSLARQGQETQYF.

This clonotype came up a few times. The chain has TRBV25-1 and TRBJ2-1, with 8 bases matching TRBD1. The CDR3 is 12 amino acids. Germline CDR1 MGHDK, CDR2 SYGVNS. V lost 4 bases and J lost 12; bases outside the gene matches: 5. CDR3 loop: CASSADRGRQFF. The CDR3 DNA follows: TGTGCCAGCAGTGCTGACAGGGGACGGCAGTTCTTC.

The gene calls are TRBV2 and TRBJ2-3; D possibly corresponds to TRBD2 (5 bases). The CDR3 loop spans 13 amino acids. CDR1 and CDR2 (germline): SNHLY, FYNNEI. The V gene lost 4 bases and the J gene lost 1 base, with 6 bases spanning the gap. The chain's CDR3 is CASSAEGTDTQYF. DNA for the CDR3: TGTGCCAGCAGTGCGGAGGGCACAGATACGCAGTATTTT.

The J gene is TRBJ2-4, the V gene TRBV12-5, with TRBD2 matching 7 bases. The last part of the DNA fits TRBJ2-7 better; the J call may be wrong. Germline CDR1 and CDR2: LGHNT and FRNRAP. CDR3 length equals 17 residues. The DNA of the CDR3 is TGTGCTAGTGGTTTGCTGAGCGGGGCAGGGATATCCTACGAGCAGTACTTC. Translating it yields CASGLLSGAGISYEQYF.

A word on this clonotype: An end of the junction does not agree with germline; a read error may underlie this. The chain joins TRBV6-2 or TRBV6-3 to TRBJ2-2; TRBD2 agrees at 7 bases. The CDR3 consists of 13 residues. The germline gives CDR1 MNHEY, CDR2 SVGEGT. The CDR3 protein is CASAGGFTGGLFF. In nucleotides, the CDR3 is TGTGCCAGCGCCGGGGGGTTCACCGGGGGGCTGTTTTTT.

The J gene is TRBJ1-1, the V gene TRBV20-1, with D unresolved. The CDR3 totals 13 residues. Germline values: CDR1 DFQATT, CDR2 SNEGSKA (reference sequence). Deletions cut 1 base from V and 1 base from J, with 7 bases between. The CDR3 DNA reads TGCAGTGCTAGAGGCCTGACGAACACTGAAGCTTTCTTT. This translates into CSARGLTNTEAFF.

The sample holds one count of this clonotype. The chain recombines TRBV7-8 with TRBJ1-6, with D uncertain. Germline V lookup: CDR1 SGHVS, CDR2 FQNEAQ. The CDR3 extends over 15 amino acids. V shed 1 base and J shed 4 bases, with 8 bases lying between them. In DNA form, the CDR3 reads TGTGCCAGCAGCTTAGTTGGGCAGTATAATTCACCCCTCCACTTT. Amino acid sequence: CASSLVGQYNSPLHF.

The CDR3 nucleotides read TGTGCCAGCAGCCCAGTCTCTGGGGCCTACGAGCAGTACTTC. It translates to CASSPVSGAYEQYF. The V and J genes are TRBV25-1 and TRBJ2-7; the D is unclear. The V gene's germline CDR1 is MGHDK and CDR2 SYGVNS. The CDR3 consists of 14 residues. V was clipped by 6 bases and J by 2 bases, with 14 bases between them.

V gene TRBV19 combines with J gene TRBJ1-5; the match to TRBD1 covers 8 bases. This CDR3 is 16 amino acids long. The V gene's germline CDR1 is LNHDA and CDR2 SQIVND (reference sequence). V lost 1 base, J lost 7 bases, and 9 bases stayed unmatched. CDR3: CASSIVLRGPGQPQHF. The CDR3 DNA reads TGTGCCAGTAGTATAGTACTCAGGGGGCCAGGGCAGCCCCAGCATTTT.

The chain carries TRBV9 and TRBJ2-5; a possible D gene is TRBD1 (6 bases). V lost 5 bases, J lost 1 base, and 18 bases lay in between. Per germline, CDR1 SGDLS and CDR2 YYNGEE. There are 16 residues in the CDR3. CDR3 DNA: TGTGCCAGCAGTATTGGGGACATTGGAACCCAAGAGACCCAGTACTTC. Translation gives CASSIGDIGTQETQYF.

The chain couples TRBV7-9 to TRBJ2-6, with 7 bases fitting TRBD1. CDR3 size: 17 residues. Germline V gene lookup returns CDR1 SEHNR and CDR2 FQNEAQ (reference sequence). The ends lost 5 bases at V and 0 bases at J; junction bases unmatched: 7. The CDR3 is CASSTRQGLSGANVLTF. CDR3 nucleotide sequence: TGTGCCAGCAGCACCCGACAGGGCCTCTCTGGGGCCAACGTCCTGACTTTC. The full variable domain, rest sourced from reference TRBV7-9 and TRBJ2-6, is DTGVSQNPRHKITKRGQNVTFRCDPISEHNRLYWYRQTLGQGPEFLTYFQNEAQLEKSRLLSDRFSAERPKGSFSTLEIQRTEQGDSAMYLCASSTRQGLSGANVLTFGAGSRLTVL.

The chain uses TRBV5-1 and TRBJ2-7; 15 bases match TRBD2. Losses at the gene ends were 3 bases for V and 0 bases for J; bases not matched to a gene: 7. Germline-derived CDR1 and CDR2 are SGHRS and YFSETQ. There are 18 residues in the CDR3. The CDR3 spells CASSSNGLAGGSSYEQYF. The CDR3, as DNA: TGCGCCAGCAGCTCTAACGGACTAGCGGGGGGGAGCTCCTACGAGCAGTACTTC.

The chain couples TRBV7-2 to TRBJ1-2; D unclear. V was trimmed by 5 bases and J by 3 bases, leaving 16 bases between them. Germline V gene lookup returns CDR1 SGHTA and CDR2 FQGNSA. This CDR3 is built from 15 residues. The CDR3 spells CASSPRRSQDYGYTF. The CDR3 DNA follows: TGTGCCAGCAGCCCGCGACGCAGTCAAGACTATGGCTACACCTTC.